These 8 T cell receptor beta chains were all obtained from the same sample, sequenced in a study of blood T cell repertoires in COVID-19. The table came from immunoSEQ multiplex PCR; TCRdb's copy has only in-frame clones and leaves some out. The sample includes 90,000 to 100,000 clones, approximately 90% of them seen just once. Sample: peripheral blood. The receptors were gathered from a man over 45 with acute or convalescent COVID-19.

The gene calls are TRBV24-1 and TRBJ2-5; D may be TRBD1 (6 bases). The tail of the sequence fits TRBJ2-7 better, so the J call may be wrong. The CDR3 is 14 residues long. Per the germline V gene, CDR1 is KGHDR and CDR2 is SFDVKD. The CDR3 coding sequence is TGTGCCACCAGTGATCTACAGGGAACCTACGAGCAGTACTTC. Its translation is CATSDLQGTYEQYF.

This chain uses TRBV5-4 with TRBJ2-5, with D possibly being TRBD1 (5 bases). This CDR3 comprises 16 residues. The germline V gene encodes CDR1 SGHNT and CDR2 YYREEE (reference sequence). Trimming left V 4 bases short and J 2 bases short, with 18 bases between. For the CDR3, the DNA is TGTGCCAGCAGCCTCTCCCTGGGGCAGCTTCAAGAGACCCAGTACTTC. Translating gives CASSLSLGQLQETQYF.

The chain has TRBV6-2 or TRBV6-3 and TRBJ1-2; 9 bases match TRBD1. There are 13 residues in the CDR3. Trimming cost V 6 bases and J 4 bases; bases outside gene matches: 3. Germline V gives CDR1 MNHEY, CDR2 SVGEGT. CDR3 region: CASSDRGSYGYTF. CDR3 in DNA: TGTGCCAGCAGCGACAGGGGGTCCTATGGCTACACCTTC.

The chain carries TRBV30 and TRBJ1-2, with TRBD1 matching 10 bases. Unmatched junction bases numbered 5, after V lost 3 bases and J lost 7 bases. Germline values: CDR1 GTSNPN, CDR2 SVGIG (reference sequence). The CDR3 runs 13 residues. The CDR3 nucleotides are TGTGCCTGGAGGATGGGGACAGGGGCTGGCTACACCTTC. It yields the protein CAWRMGTGAGYTF.

V usage is TRBV25-1 and J usage is TRBJ1-6; D not certain. Germline V gene data show CDR1 as MGHDK and CDR2 as SYGVNS. V was clipped by 10 bases and J by 8 bases, with 15 bases between them. The CDR3 runs 13 residues. CDR3 coding DNA: TGTGCCACCCTTGGAGAAGGCTATTCACCCCTCCACTTT. Protein product: CATLGEGYSPLHF.

The V gene is TRBV11-2, the J gene TRBJ2-7; TRBD1 aligns across 7 bases. Germline CDR1 reads SGHAT; CDR2 reads FQNNGV. The CDR3 runs 14 residues. V shed 2 bases and J 2 bases; nucleotides not matched to a gene: 3. The CDR3 region is CASSLRRGPYEQYF. For the CDR3, the DNA is TGTGCCAGCAGCTTACGTAGGGGGCCCTACGAGCAGTACTTC.

This clone has a handful of counts. The chain links TRBV6-2 or TRBV6-3 to TRBJ2-4; 7 bases map to TRBD1. CDR3 length equals 14 residues. Germline V CDR1 and CDR2: MNHEY, SVGEGT. The J segment lost 6 bases and the V segment lost 4 bases, leaving 6 bases of the junction unmatched. CDR3 region: CASSSGTVGNIQYF. The CDR3 region has the DNA TGTGCCAGCAGTTCCGGGACAGTAGGAAACATTCAGTACTTC.

The genes are TRBV3-1 (or the pseudogene TRBV3-2) and TRBJ2-7; 8 bases are a match to TRBD1. The CDR3 extends over 13 amino acids. Losses at the gene ends were 3 bases for V and 3 bases for J; bases not matched to a gene: 1. Germline lookup yields CDR1 LGHDT and CDR2 YNNKEL (reference sequence). Written as DNA, the CDR3 is TGTGCCAGCAGCCAGGGACAGGTCTACGAGCAGTACTTC. Residues: CASSQGQVYEQYF.